The rows below give T cell receptor beta chains drawn from one sample of a study of tumor-infiltrating lymphocytes in localized non-small cell lung cancer. Libraries were prepared by immunoSEQ multiplex PCR; TCRdb keeps only in-frame clonotypes and omits some of them. The data contain several thousand clones, 76% of them singletons. The material sequenced was lung tumor tissue. The receptors were sampled from a human donor with non-small cell lung cancer. Each CDR3 is given with its conserved first and last residue. D genes are given only for firm matches. Rows may omit the clone size; those that give it use once, few, many or a size class.

NA	TRBD2	TRBV12-5	TRBJ2-3	CASGTGYSGGGVGTDTQYF	TGTGCTAGTGGTACCGGGTATTCGGGGGGGGGAGTAGGCACAGATACGCAGTATTTT
NA	TRBD2	TRBV6-5	TRBJ2-7	CASSLGLAHTYEQYF	TGTGCCAGCAGTTTAGGACTAGCGCATACCTACGAGCAGTACTTC
NA	TRBD2	TRBV6-4	TRBJ2-3	CASSERGGTDTQYF	TGTGCCAGCAGTGAGCGGGGGGGCACAGATACGCAGTATTTT
NA	TRBD1	TRBV7-9	TRBJ2-1	CASSPGTAGEQFF	TGTGCCAGCAGCCCAGGGACAGCTGGTGAGCAGTTCTTC
NA	NA	TRBV6-5	TRBJ2-7	CASSPGINYEQYF	TGTGCCAGCAGTCCCGGGATCAACTACGAGCAGTACTTC
NA	NA	TRBV9	TRBJ2-7	CASSPTRRHGQYF	TGTGCCAGCAGCCCAACCAGGAGACACGGGCAGTACTTC
NA	NA	TRBV7-8	TRBJ2-3	CASTRGHHTDTQYF	TGTGCCAGCACTCGCGGACACCACACAGATACGCAGTATTTT
once	NA	TRBV7-2	TRBJ1-2	CASSVDLNYGYTF	TGTGCCAGCAGCGTGGACCTTAACTATGGCTACACCTTC
NA	TRBD1	TRBV5-1	TRBJ2-2	CASSFAGGGGTGELFF	TGCGCCAGCAGCTTCGCAGGGGGCGGTGGAACCGGGGAGCTGTTTTTT
NA	NA	TRBV5-6	TRBJ2-7	CASSLAVRFTGEQYF	TGTGCCAGCAGCTTGGCAGTTAGGTTTACCGGCGAGCAGTACTTC
NA	NA	TRBV4-1	TRBJ2-2	CASSQRDSTGELFF	TGCGCCAGCAGCCAGCGGGACAGCACCGGGGAGCTGTTTTTT
once	TRBD1	TRBV19	TRBJ1-2	CASSVRDRGGSGYTF	TGTGCCAGTAGTGTCCGGGACAGGGGAGGGAGTGGCTACACCTTC
NA	NA	TRBV30	TRBJ2-1	CAWRAQNSYNEQFF	TGTGCCTGGAGGGCCCAGAATAGTTACAATGAGCAGTTCTTC
few	TRBD1	TRBV5-1	TRBJ1-1	CASSPGTGNTEAFF	TGCGCCAGCAGCCCCGGGACAGGGAACACTGAAGCTTTCTTT
NA	NA	TRBV19	TRBJ1-2	CASSIRGLDNYGYTF	TGTGCCAGTAGCATCCGGGGTCTCGATAACTATGGCTACACCTTC
NA	NA	TRBV13	TRBJ1-1	CASSPGPMTEAFF	TGTGCCAGCAGCCCGGGACCTATGACTGAAGCTTTCTTT
NA	NA	TRBV11-3	TRBJ2-1	CASSLDSSYNEQFF	TGTGCCAGCAGCTTAGATTCGTCATACAATGAGCAGTTCTTC
few	NA	TRBV28	TRBJ1-1	CASSLRQALPFF	TGTGCCAGCAGTTTAAGGCAGGCCCTTCCTTTCTTT
NA	NA	TRBV28	TRBJ2-7	CASSPPANSYEQYF	TGTGCCAGCAGTCCGCCGGCCAACTCCTACGAGCAGTACTTC
NA	TRBD1	TRBV5-1	TRBJ1-1	CASSPDRANEAFF	TGCGCCAGCAGCCCGGACAGGGCTAATGAAGCTTTCTTT
NA	NA	TRBV20-1	TRBJ2-7	CSARDGIEQYF	TGCAGTGCTAGAGATGGGATTGAGCAGTACTTC
NA	NA	TRBV28	TRBJ1-1	CASSPPGRTEAFF	TGTGCCAGCAGTCCCCCCGGACGGACTGAAGCTTTCTTT
once	TRBD2	TRBV6-6	TRBJ2-3	CASSYSKAGGNTQYF	TGTGCCAGCAGTTACTCGAAAGCGGGAGGAAATACGCAGTATTTT
once	NA	TRBV6-6	TRBJ1-2	CASTEGPPRGYGYTF	TGTGCCAGCACCGAAGGACCCCCCCGGGGCTATGGCTACACCTTC
NA	TRBD1	TRBV6-1	TRBJ2-7	CASSEATGGNHEQYF	TGTGCCAGCAGTGAAGCAACAGGGGGTAACCACGAGCAGTACTTC
NA	NA	TRBV6-5	TRBJ2-7	CASSPDGYEQYF	TGTGCCAGCAGCCCGGACGGCTACGAGCAGTACTTC
NA	NA	TRBV11-3	TRBJ2-7	CASTPGGSSYEQYF	TGTGCCAGCACCCCCGGGGGCAGCTCCTACGAGCAGTACTTC
NA	NA	TRBV6-5	TRBJ2-2	CASIKTGTGELFF	TGTGCCAGTATCAAGACTGGCACCGGGGAGCTGTTTTTT
NA	TRBD1	TRBV27	TRBJ2-7	CASSSAGTGEPYEQYF	TGTGCCAGCAGTTCAGCGGGGACAGGGGAGCCCTACGAGCAGTACTTC
few	NA	TRBV4-2	TRBJ2-7	CASSTQQGPYEQYF	TGTGCCAGCAGCACCCAACAGGGCCCCTACGAGCAGTACTTC